This T cell receptor (beta chain) appears in the sequencing data of a study of blood T cell repertoires in COVID-19. Study information: Sites across the United States, Italy and Spain contributed samples from acute and convalescent COVID-19. T cells, B-cell-depleted T cells, or PBMCs provided the cDNA or gDNA that served as material.

The CDR3 has 17 residues. V gave up 4 bases and J gave up 1 base; unmatched junction bases: 13. From germline, CDR1 is SGHTS and CDR2 YDEGEE. Produced via immunoSEQ multiplex PCR; TCRdb's table is partial and in-frame only. The sample includes 350,000 to 400,000 clones, about 87% of them seen just once. Adults between roughly 18 and 100 years of age took part from 20 to 25 US areas. This receptor was obtained from a middle-aged man in a cohort exposed to, infected with or recovered from COVID-19 (not recorded which). Sequenced material: PBMCs or T cells enriched from blood (not recorded which). V is TRBV5-8 and J is TRBJ2-5, with 7 bases identical to TRBD1. CDR3: CASSAGTVRPTQETQYF. The DNA of the CDR3 is TGTGCCAGCAGCGCTGGGACAGTTAGACCGACCCAAGAGACCCAGTACTTC.